This is a list of T cell receptor beta chains from one sample in a study of shared clonotypes between healthy human individuals. Sequencing was performed with immunoSEQ multiplex PCR; in TCRdb, only in-frame clones are kept and a portion is missing. The table records roughly 2,000,000 clones, around 93% of them present only once. Sequencing used naive CD8+ T cells from PBMCs. These receptors were taken from a man younger than 30 in good health. Some clones in this sample may be carry-over from other donors' samples. The CDR3 runs from the conserved cysteine through the conserved F or W. The D gene is left open where the match is weak. Only some rows state a clone size, as once, few, many or a class for expanded clones.

TRBJ1-5	.	TRBV28	.	TGTGCCAGCAGTTTAAGGGTAGGTGACAATCAGCCCCAGCATTTT	CASSLRVGDNQPQHF
TRBJ2-1	.	TRBV13	TRBD1	TGTGCCAGCAACCTACGGACAGGAACCTACAATGAGCAGTTCTTC	CASNLRTGTYNEQFF
TRBJ1-1	.	TRBV28	TRBD1	TGTGCCAGCAGTTTATACAGGGGGTTTACCCCACTGAACACTGAAGCTTTCTTT	CASSLYRGFTPLNTEAFF
TRBJ2-7	.	TRBV7-9	TRBD1	TGTGCCAGCAGCCCGACAGGGACCTCCTACGAGCAGTACTTC	CASSPTGTSYEQYF
TRBJ2-1	.	TRBV2	.	TGTGCCAGCAGTGAAAGAGCGGGCGTCTACAATGAGCAGTTCTTC	CASSERAGVYNEQFF
TRBJ2-1	.	TRBV27	TRBD1	TGTGCCAGCAGTCCAGGGGGTGCTGATGATGAGCAGTTCTTC	CASSPGGADDEQFF
TRBJ2-7	.	TRBV11-2	TRBD2	TGTGCCAGCAGCCGAAACAACGCCCAGGGAGGGAATCGCGAGCAGTACTTC	CASSRNNAQGGNREQYF
TRBJ2-2	.	TRBV16	TRBD1	TGTGCCAGCAGCCGCATAAGGGGGCAGGACACCGGGGAGCTGTTTTTT	CASSRIRGQDTGELFF
TRBJ2-5	.	TRBV6-5	.	TGTGCCAGCAGCTCCCGCGGGTCGGGAGAGACCCAGTACTTC	CASSSRGSGETQYF
TRBJ2-7	.	TRBV11-2	TRBD2	TGTGCCAGCAGCTTATACCGGACTAGCGGGAGTTTCATCGAGCAGTACTTC	CASSLYRTSGSFIEQYF
TRBJ1-4	.	TRBV28	TRBD1	TGTGCCAGCAGTTTACGATGGACAGGGGAGGTAAAACTGTTTTTT	CASSLRWTGEVKLFF
TRBJ2-7	.	TRBV15	.	TGTGCCACCAGCACGGGACTGCTAACCTACGAGCAGTACTTC	CATSTGLLTYEQYF
TRBJ1-4	.	TRBV25-1	TRBD1	TGTGCCAGCAGTGAATTTAGGGGGCCCAATGAAAAACTGTTTTTT	CASSEFRGPNEKLFF
TRBJ2-7	once	TRBV27	TRBD2	TGTGCCAGCAGTTCGAGACTAGCGGGAGGGCCTTCCCTCTACGAGCAGTACTTC	CASSSRLAGGPSLYEQYF
TRBJ1-4	.	TRBV11-2	.	TGTGCCAGCAGCACCAGACACCCCCCAACTAATGAAAAACTGTTTTTT	CASSTRHPPTNEKLFF
TRBJ1-5	.	TRBV5-6	.	TGTGCCAGCAGCTTGGAAGGTCAGCCCCAGCATTTT	CASSLEGQPQHF
TRBJ2-7	.	TRBV5-1	TRBD1	TGCGCCAGCAGCTTGGGACAGGGTCTCGACTTC	CASSLGQGLDF
TRBJ2-7	.	TRBV11-2	.	TGTGCCAGCAGCTTAGATCGACGAGGGGACGAGCAGTACTTC	CASSLDRRGDEQYF
TRBJ1-5	.	TRBV4-2	.	TGTGCCAGCAGCCAAGGTGAAGAGACCTACTATCAGCCCCAGCATTTT	CASSQGEETYYQPQHF
TRBJ1-1	.	TRBV6-6	.	TGTGCCAGCAGTGAGGCGATGAACACTGAAGCTTTCTTT	CASSEAMNTEAFF
TRBJ1-2	.	TRBV4-1	TRBD1	TGCGCCAGCAGCCAAGGAGGCCGGGACAGGGGATTCTATGGCTACACCTTC	CASSQGGRDRGFYGYTF
TRBJ2-4	.	TRBV7-8	.	TGTGCCAGCAGCCCCCCAGCAAGGGCGGCAAACATTCAGTACTTC	CASSPPARAANIQYF
TRBJ2-5	once	TRBV2	TRBD1	TGTGCCAGCAGTGAGAGTTGGGGACAGGGAACCGAGACCCAGTACTTC	CASSESWGQGTETQYF
TRBJ1-2	.	TRBV5-1	.	TGCGCCAGCAGCCTGCGGACGGCTTCTCCCTATGGCTACACCTTC	CASSLRTASPYGYTF
TRBJ2-1	.	TRBV2	.	TGTGCCAGCAGGGGAGCAGGGCGCGAGCAGTTCTTC	CASRGAGREQFF
TRBJ2-1	.	TRBV7-9	TRBD2	TGTGCCAGCAGCTTAGAATTGATTAGCGGGGGTAATGAGCAGTTCTTC	CASSLELISGGNEQFF
TRBJ2-5	.	TRBV7-9	.	TGTGCCAGCAGCTTAGAAGGGACCCAGTACTTC	CASSLEGTQYF
TRBJ2-1	.	TRBV7-3	TRBD2	TGTGCCAGCAGCCCGACTAGCGGGAGCTACAATGAGCAGTTCTTC	CASSPTSGSYNEQFF
TRBJ2-7	.	TRBV15	TRBD2	TGTGCCACCAGCCCCCGGGGGGGCCGCGAGCAGTACTTC	CATSPRGGREQYF
TRBJ2-3	.	TRBV28	.	TGTGCCAGCCCGAAGGGGACGGCAAGGACAGATACGCAGTATTTT	CASPKGTARTDTQYF
TRBJ2-1	.	TRBV7-6	.	TGTGCCAGCAGCTTAGCGGTTTGGGGCACCTACAATGAGCAGTTCTTC	CASSLAVWGTYNEQFF
TRBJ1-2	.	TRBV9	.	TGTGCCAGCAGCGCCCTGGGAAGCAGTTCGGAGTATGGCTACACCTTC	CASSALGSSSEYGYTF
TRBJ2-1	.	TRBV5-8	.	TGTGCCAGCAGCTTCGGTGGGAGCTACAATGAGCAGTTCTTC	CASSFGGSYNEQFF
TRBJ2-2	.	TRBV28	.	TGTGCCAGCAGTTTAACGCGGACCGGGGAGCTGTTTTTT	CASSLTRTGELFF
TRBJ2-7	.	TRBV18	TRBD1	TGTGCCAGCTCACCACCAGGGGACAGGGGTATCCCCGAGCAGTACTTC	CASSPPGDRGIPEQYF
TRBJ2-7	.	TRBV27	TRBD1	TGTGCCAGCAGACTGACAGGGTGGAGCCCCTACGAGCAGTACTTC	CASRLTGWSPYEQYF
TRBJ2-3	.	TRBV6-1	.	TGTGCCAGCGTGGCCGTAGCGGTAGCGCAGTATTTT	CASVAVAVAQYF
TRBJ1-2	.	TRBV6-6	.	TGTGCCAGCTTCGTCCTTGGGCCGGACTATGGCTACACCTTC	CASFVLGPDYGYTF
TRBJ2-1	.	TRBV2	.	TGTGCCAGCAGAGAAGGACAGAGTGACTACAATGAGCAGTTCTTC	CASREGQSDYNEQFF
TRBJ2-7	once	TRBV13	.	TGTGCCGTAGGGGGTTCCTACGAGCAGTACTTC	CAVGGSYEQYF
TRBJ2-5	.	TRBV11-3	TRBD2	TGTGCCAGCAGCCTCCGGACTAGCGGAATACAAGAGACCCAGTACTTC	CASSLRTSGIQETQYF
TRBJ2-7	.	TRBV5-1	.	TGCGCCAGCAGCTGGGGGGACAGCTACGAGCAGTACTTC	CASSWGDSYEQYF
TRBJ2-1	.	TRBV7-3	TRBD2	TGTGCCAGCAGCGAACCGGGACTAGGAGTCGATGAGCAGTTCTTC	CASSEPGLGVDEQFF
TRBJ2-7	.	TRBV10-2	TRBD1	TGCGCCAGCAGTTCCCGAATCGACAGGGCAGCCTACGAGCAGTACTTC	CASSSRIDRAAYEQYF
TRBJ2-2	.	TRBV29-1	TRBD2	TGCAGCGCTATGGGACTAGCGGGAGTTTTTGCCGGGGAGCTGTTTTTT	CSAMGLAGVFAGELFF
TRBJ1-1	.	TRBV10-3	TRBD1	TGTGCCATCAGTGAGTCCCGGACAGGGTCGGTGAACACTGAAGCTTTCTTT	CAISESRTGSVNTEAFF
TRBJ2-5	.	TRBV15	TRBD1	TGTGCCACCAGCAGAGTTAGGACAGGGGGAGGGGAGACCCAGTACTTC	CATSRVRTGGGETQYF
TRBJ2-1	.	TRBV9	TRBD2	TGTGCCAGCAGCCTGGGGACTAGCGGGGGAAATGAGCAGTTCTTC	CASSLGTSGGNEQFF
TRBJ2-7	.	TRBV27	.	TGTGCCAGCAGTTTTCTAAACTCCTACGAGCAGTACTTC	CASSFLNSYEQYF
TRBJ2-7	.	TRBV28	.	TGTGCCAGCAGTTTTCGCGGATCCGCCTACGAGCAGTACTTC	CASSFRGSAYEQYF